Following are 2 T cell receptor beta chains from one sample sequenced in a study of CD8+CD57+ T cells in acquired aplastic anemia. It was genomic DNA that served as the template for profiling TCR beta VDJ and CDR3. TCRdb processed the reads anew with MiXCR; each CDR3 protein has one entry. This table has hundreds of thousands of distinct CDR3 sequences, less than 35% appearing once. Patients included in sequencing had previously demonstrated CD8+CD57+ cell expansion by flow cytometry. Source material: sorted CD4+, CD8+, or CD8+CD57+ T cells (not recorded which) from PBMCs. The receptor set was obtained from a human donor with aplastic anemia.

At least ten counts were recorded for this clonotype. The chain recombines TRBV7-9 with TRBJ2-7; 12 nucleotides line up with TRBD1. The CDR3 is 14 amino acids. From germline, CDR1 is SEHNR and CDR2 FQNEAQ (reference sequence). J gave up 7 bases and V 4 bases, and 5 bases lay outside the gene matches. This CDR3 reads CASSSGTGGWEQYF. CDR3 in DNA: TGTGCCAGCAGCTCCGGGACAGGGGGCTGGGAGCAGTACTTC.

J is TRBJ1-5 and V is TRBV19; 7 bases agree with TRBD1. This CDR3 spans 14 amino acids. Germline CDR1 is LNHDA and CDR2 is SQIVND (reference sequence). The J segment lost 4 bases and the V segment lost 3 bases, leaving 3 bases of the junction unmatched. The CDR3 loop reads CASSIPQGNQPQHF. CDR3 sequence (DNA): TGTGCCAGTAGTATCCCACAGGGGAATCAGCCCCAGCATTTT.